This TCR beta chain was recovered during a study of Graves' ophthalmopathy and Graves' hyperthyroidism. Study conclusions and caveats: Most thyroid clonotypes with frequency above 0.001 were detected in blood too. Built on 13 signatures, a model told ophthalmopathy apart from stable hyperthyroidism with about 88% sensitivity and over 80% specificity.

This clonotype was detected many times. The antigen is not known. Transcripts of RNA were the source for amplifying TCR beta CDR3 regions. RT-PCR was first run with HTBI primers, then multiplex PCR in a second round. TCRdb passed the multiplex PCR reads through MiXCR, listing each CDR3 protein once. The repertoire includes roughly 170,000 distinct CDR3 sequences, roughly two fifths of them detected once, and approximately 9% sits in the top ten. Per the germline V gene, CDR1 is GTSNPN and CDR2 is SVGIG (reference sequence). V was cut by 0 bases and J by 2 bases, with 10 bases left in between. The CDR3 has 14 residues.

V usage is TRBV30 and J usage is TRBJ2-5; the D gene is possibly TRBD1 (5 bases). The receptor's source is a man under 40 with Graves' ophthalmopathy. The sequenced sample consisted of peripheral blood. The CDR3 DNA reads TGTGCCTGGAGTGTAAAGGGGCGTCAAGAGACCCAGTACTTC. Its translation: CAWSVKGRQETQYF. The full variable domain, in which reference TRBV30 and TRBJ2-5 provide the parts outside the CDR3, is SQTIHQWPATLVQPVGSPLSLECTVEGTSNPNLYWYRQAAGRGLQLLFYSVGIGQISSEVPQNLSASRPQDRQFILSSKKLLLSDSGFYLCAWSVKGRQETQYFGPGTRLLVL.